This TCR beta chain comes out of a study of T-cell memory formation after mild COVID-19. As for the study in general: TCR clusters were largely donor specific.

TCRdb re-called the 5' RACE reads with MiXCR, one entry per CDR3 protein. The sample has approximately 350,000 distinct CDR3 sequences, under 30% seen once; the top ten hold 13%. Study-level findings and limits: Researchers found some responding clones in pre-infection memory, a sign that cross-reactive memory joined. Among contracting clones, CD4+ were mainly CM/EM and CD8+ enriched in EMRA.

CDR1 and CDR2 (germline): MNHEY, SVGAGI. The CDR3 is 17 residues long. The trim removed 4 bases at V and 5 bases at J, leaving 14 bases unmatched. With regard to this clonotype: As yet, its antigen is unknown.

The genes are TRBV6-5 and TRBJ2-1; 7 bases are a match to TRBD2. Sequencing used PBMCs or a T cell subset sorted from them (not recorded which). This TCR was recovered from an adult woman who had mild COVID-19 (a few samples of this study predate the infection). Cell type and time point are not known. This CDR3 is CASSSLPRDYLDNEQFF. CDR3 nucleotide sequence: TGTGCCAGCAGTTCCCTCCCCCGGGACTACCTTGACAATGAGCAGTTCTTC.